The 17 T cell receptor beta chains reported below all come from one sample, sequenced in a study of shared clonotypes between healthy human individuals. Profiled with immunoSEQ multiplex PCR; TCRdb holds only in-frame clones, not every one. In the table there are 2 million to 3 million clones, more than 85% of which are singletons. Material: naive CD4+ T cells from PBMCs. Documented subset: CD45RA+ positively selected. All receptors derive from a man aged 18-30 years in good health. Some clones in this sample may be carry-over from other donors' samples.

The chain recombines TRBV7-3 with TRBJ1-5; 7 bases line up with TRBD1. V trimming: 1 base; J trimming: 5 bases; junction bases outside the gene matches: 5. This CDR3 region has 15 residues. CDR1 and CDR2 (germline): SGHTA, FQGTGA. As DNA, the CDR3 is TGTGCCAGCAGCTTAATGATCAGGGGGGATCAGCCCCAGCATTTT. Translation gives CASSLMIRGDQPQHF.

This chain links TRBV18 with TRBJ2-7; tentative D call: TRBD1 (5 bases). CDR1 is KGHSH, CDR2 LQKENI, per germline. V dropped 2 bases and J dropped 0 bases, with 14 bases sitting between them. This CDR3 is 16 amino acids long. The CDR3 nucleotides are TGTGCCAGCTCACCAGGTGGCAGGGTTAGCTCCTACGAGCAGTACTTC. This sequence encodes CASSPGGRVSSYEQYF. Using reference TRBV18 and TRBJ2-7 for the parts outside the CDR3, the full variable domain is NAGVMQNPRHLVRRRGQEARLRCSPMKGHSHVYWYRQLPEEGLKFMVYLQKENIIDESGMPKERFSAEFPKEGPSILRIQQVVRGDSAAYFCASSPGGRVSSYEQYFGPGTRLTVT.

The chain is built from TRBV5-1 and TRBJ2-5; 9 bases fit TRBD1. The CDR3 contains 15 residues. The trim removed 3 bases at V and 4 bases at J, leaving 7 bases unmatched. Germline V CDR1 and CDR2: SGHRS, YFSETQ. CDR3 bases: TGCGCCAGCAGCTGGACAACAGGGGGCAGAGAGACCCAGTACTTC. Translation gives CASSWTTGGRETQYF.

Notes on this clone: This sample also contains other DNA sequences that code for the same CDR3. The chain employs TRBV5-4 and TRBJ1-1; D uncertain. Germline CDR1 SGHNT, CDR2 YYREEE (reference sequence). V was shortened by 0 bases and J by 1 base, with 7 bases between the two germline ends. The CDR3 covers 14 residues. The CDR3 reads CASSLGGGNTEAFF. Written as DNA, the CDR3 is TGTGCCAGCAGCTTGGGAGGAGGGAACACTGAAGCTTTCTTT.

The chain uses TRBV28 and TRBJ1-4; D ambiguous. V lost 5 bases, J lost 8 bases, and 12 bases lay in between. Germline V lookup: CDR1 MDHEN, CDR2 SYDVKM. The CDR3 runs 13 residues. CDR3 sequence (DNA): TGTGCCAGCAGTCGCCGGGTCTGGGAAAAACTGTTTTTT. It translates to CASSRRVWEKLFF.

V and J are TRBV28 and TRBJ1-3; D unclear. Germline CDR1 and CDR2: MDHEN and SYDVKM. Trimming removed 3 bases at V and 8 bases at J, with 5 bases between. The CDR3 totals 11 residues. CDR3 region: CASSLRDTIYF. The CDR3 DNA follows: TGTGCCAGCAGTTTGAGGGACACCATATATTTT.

The chain joins TRBV29-1 to TRBJ2-7, with TRBD2 matching 8 bases. Losses at the gene ends were 4 bases for V and 5 bases for J; bases not matched to a gene: 10. The CDR3 length is 14 residues. Looked up from germline, CDR1 is SQVTM and CDR2 is ANQGSEA. The CDR3 DNA is TGCAGCGTTGGGGGCGGGAGGAGCGGCGACGAGCAGTACTTC. Residues: CSVGGGRSGDEQYF.

This rearrangement joins TRBV4-1 to TRBJ2-4; no firm D call. This CDR3 spans 15 amino acids. Germline V gene sequence: CDR1 MGHRA, CDR2 YSYEKL. V was shortened by 1 base and J by 0 bases, with 7 bases between the two germline ends. The CDR3 protein is CASSQVGIAKNIQYF. The CDR3 DNA follows: TGCGCCAGCAGCCAAGTGGGAATAGCCAAAAACATTCAGTACTTC.

As to this clone: At the DNA level, this CDR3 is encoded by other sequences in the same sample as well. The V and J genes are TRBV9 and TRBJ2-2; D gene unclear. Germline lookup yields CDR1 SGDLS and CDR2 YYNGEE. Trimming shortened V by 0 bases and J by 4 bases, and 10 bases separated the two germline ends. The CDR3 sequence is 15 residues long. CDR3 DNA sequence: TGTGCCAGCAGCGTAGAGGCTAGTGGCACCGGGGAGCTGTTTTTT. Translating gives CASSVEASGTGELFF.

In the case of this clone: Other nucleotide sequences in the sample specify the same CDR3. The chain recombines TRBV5-1 with TRBJ2-1; D gene unclear. The CDR3 consists of 12 residues. V was cut by 2 bases and J by 4 bases, with 4 bases left in between. CDR1 is SGHRS, CDR2 YFSETQ, per germline. In DNA form, the CDR3 reads TGCGCCAGCAGCTTCTCTTACAATGAGCAGTTCTTC. Translation gives CASSFSYNEQFF.

This chain joins TRBV4-3 and TRBJ2-1; TRBD2 matches 11 bases. The CDR3 sequence is 20 residues long. Looked up from germline, CDR1 is LGHNA and CDR2 is YSLEER. V lost 0 bases to trimming and J lost 3 bases; unmatched junction nucleotides: 13. The CDR3 protein is CASSQDGGGSGRVLYNEQFF. For the CDR3, the DNA is TGCGCCAGCAGCCAAGATGGGGGTGGTAGCGGGAGGGTCCTCTACAATGAGCAGTTCTTC.

This chain joins TRBV15 and TRBJ2-7, with TRBD2 matching 7 bases. Germline V lookup: CDR1 LNHNV, CDR2 YYDKDF (reference sequence). V lost 9 bases and J lost 6; bases outside the gene matches: 14. The CDR3 runs 14 residues. The CDR3 reads CATWAGAVGGEQYF. The CDR3, as DNA: TGTGCCACTTGGGCGGGAGCGGTTGGGGGCGAGCAGTACTTC. The complete variable domain, with remaining parts taken from reference TRBV15 and TRBJ2-7, reads DAMVIQNPRYQVTQFGKPVTLSCSQTLNHNVMYWYQQKSSQAPKLLFHYYDKDFNNEADTPDNFQSRRPNTSFCFLDIRSPGLGDTAMYLCATWAGAVGGEQYFGPGTRLTVT.

This clone was seen only once. This chain links TRBV5-1 with TRBJ2-7; D is tentatively TRBD1 or TRBD2 (5 bases each). CDR1 and CDR2 (germline): SGHRS, YFSETQ. The CDR3 length is 15 residues. V was pared by 4 bases and J by 6 bases, with 20 bases between. This chain's CDR3 is CASSQTQERGAEQYF. The CDR3 region has the DNA TGCGCCAGCAGCCAAACGCAAGAGAGGGGCGCCGAGCAGTACTTC.

DNA for the CDR3: TGTGCCAGCAGTTCCCATTTCAGGACGCAGTATTTT. Its protein product is CASSSHFRTQYF. This sequence joins TRBV28 and TRBJ2-3; D is unresolved. Trimming removed 4 bases from V and 9 bases from J, with 11 bases in between. The CDR3 covers 12 residues. CDR1 and CDR2 (germline): MDHEN, SYDVKM.

V usage is TRBV5-1 and J usage is TRBJ1-2, with 9 nucleotides matching TRBD1. V lost 4 bases and J lost 6; bases outside the gene matches: 4. Germline V gene lookup returns CDR1 SGHRS and CDR2 YFSETQ. The CDR3 totals 13 residues. Written as DNA, the CDR3 is TGCGCCAGCAGCCGGGACAGGGCGGATGGCTACACCTTC. Translated, it gives CASSRDRADGYTF.

The chain combines TRBV27 with TRBJ2-5, with 9 nucleotides matching TRBD2. Losses at the gene ends were 8 bases for V and 7 bases for J; bases not matched to a gene: 14. Germline values: CDR1 MNHEY, CDR2 SMNVEV (reference sequence). There are 15 residues in the CDR3. The CDR3 bases are TGTGCCAGCGGCCTCGTGCCTAGCGGGACGGGGACCCAGTACTTC. Translated, it gives CASGLVPSGTGTQYF.

V usage is TRBV4-2 and J usage is TRBJ1-5; a possible D gene is TRBD1 (5 bases). Germline assignment: CDR1 LGHNA and CDR2 YNFKEQ. V was cut by 0 bases and J by 7 bases, with 10 bases left in between. The CDR3 extends over 14 amino acids. The CDR3 nucleotides are TGTGCCAGCAGCCAAGATCCAGGGATCCAGCCCCAGCATTTT. Its protein product is CASSQDPGIQPQHF.